These 20 T cell receptor beta chains share one sample of origin, sequenced in a study of control samples from healthy donors and cancer patients. This table comes from immunoSEQ multiplex PCR, and its TCRdb copy is limited to in-frame clones, with some not included. The sample has 95,000 to 110,000 clones; around 89% are singletons. Input material: PBMCs. The receptors were sampled from a man aged 55 to 70 with lung cancer.

The chain combines TRBV24-1 with TRBJ2-5, with TRBD1 matching 9 bases. The CDR3 has 14 residues. Trimming at V came to 7 bases and at J to 5 bases, leaving 7 bases not matched to a gene. CDR1 is KGHDR and CDR2 is SFDVKD in the germline V gene. The CDR3 here is CATRATGGEETQYF. CDR3 in DNA: TGTGCCACCAGAGCTACAGGGGGCGAGGAGACCCAGTACTTC.

This chain connects TRBV19 to TRBJ2-3; 8 positions match TRBD1. V lost 7 bases, J lost 5 bases, and 8 bases stayed unmatched. This CDR3 comprises 14 residues. Germline CDR1 LNHDA, CDR2 SQIVND (reference sequence). The CDR3 is CASKNPGGIDTQYF. The CDR3, as DNA: TGTGCCAGTAAAAACCCAGGGGGCATAGATACGCAGTATTTT.

The chain is built from TRBV9 and TRBJ2-1; TRBD2 matches 8 bases. This CDR3 contains 14 residues. V gave up 6 bases and J gave up 6 bases; unmatched junction bases: 8. Germline V gives CDR1 SGDLS, CDR2 YYNGEE. The CDR3 is CASNSGGTFNEQFF. The CDR3 DNA reads as TGTGCCAGCAACAGCGGGGGAACCTTCAATGAGCAGTTCTTC.

The chain has TRBV30 and TRBJ1-5; D gene ambiguous. V lost 3 bases and J lost 0, with 9 bases in between. Germline V lookup: CDR1 GTSNPN, CDR2 SVGIG (reference sequence). This CDR3 has 14 residues. CDR3 nucleotide sequence: TGTGCCTGGAGCGGCAGCCATAGCAATCAGCCCCAGCATTTT. It encodes CAWSGSHSNQPQHF.

The genes are TRBV6-5 and TRBJ1-2, with TRBD1 as a possible D gene (5 bases). Trimming pared 4 bases from V and 2 bases from J, leaving 17 bases between. CDR1 is MNHEY, CDR2 SVGAGI, per germline. The CDR3 is 16 amino acids. The CDR3 loop reads CASSSPSGTVNYGYTF. For the CDR3, the DNA is TGTGCCAGCAGTTCACCGTCAGGGACCGTCAACTATGGCTACACCTTC.

J is TRBJ2-2 and V is TRBV5-8; 7 bases are shared with TRBD2. The CDR3 has 14 amino acids. J lost 6 bases, V lost 0 bases, and 2 bases had no gene match. Per the germline V gene, CDR1 is SGHTS and CDR2 is YDEGEE. CDR3 DNA: TGTGCCAGCAGCTTGGGGGACTACCCCGGGGAGCTGTTTTTT. Translated, it gives CASSLGDYPGELFF.

The chain carries TRBV6-6 and TRBJ1-5; tentatively, D is TRBD1 (6 bases). There are 13 residues in the CDR3. Germline V gene sequence: CDR1 MNHNY, CDR2 SVGAGI (reference sequence). The germline V and J ends were trimmed by 6 bases and 9 bases, with 15 bases remaining between them. CDR3 residues: CASREQGWGPQHF. Here the CDR3 DNA reads TGTGCCAGCAGAGAACAGGGTTGGGGGCCCCAGCATTTT.

The CDR3, as DNA: TGTGCCAGCAGTTTTTCCGCAGGGACTTCGGGCGGCTACACCTTC. Residues: CASSFSAGTSGGYTF. The chain uses TRBV27 and TRBJ1-2, with D perhaps matching TRBD1 (5 bases). The ends were cut back, 3 bases at V and 8 bases at J, with 19 bases in the middle. The length of the CDR3 is 15 residues. Germline V gene lookup returns CDR1 MNHEY and CDR2 SMNVEV (reference sequence).

The chain couples TRBV4-1 to TRBJ1-1; perhaps TRBD1 as D (6 bases). From germline, CDR1 is MGHRA and CDR2 YSYEKL. V was shortened by 5 bases and J by 0 bases, with 13 bases between the two germline ends. This CDR3 is built from 15 residues. CDR3 protein: CASSGGTFMNTEAFF. CDR3 bases: TGCGCCAGCAGCGGGGGGACATTCATGAACACTGAAGCTTTCTTT.

This sequence joins TRBV3-1 (or the pseudogene TRBV3-2) and TRBJ1-1; D unresolved. V was cut by 0 bases and J by 1 base, with 6 bases left in between. The CDR3 extends over 14 amino acids. The germline CDR1 and CDR2 sequences are LGHDT and YNNKEL (reference sequence). The CDR3 loop is CASSQEGGNTEAFF. The CDR3 nucleotides are TGTGCCAGCAGCCAAGAGGGCGGGAACACTGAAGCTTTCTTT.

The rearrangement uses TRBV5-6 and TRBJ1-4; D is possibly TRBD1 (5 bases). CDR1 is SGHDT, CDR2 YYEEEE, per germline. The CDR3 covers 16 residues. The ends were cut back, 6 bases at V and 5 bases at J, with 20 bases in the middle. CDR3 region: CASNLIGGGTNEKLFF. CDR3 in DNA: TGTGCCAGCAACCTAATCGGGGGAGGGACGAATGAAAAACTGTTTTTT. Together with reference TRBV5-6 and TRBJ1-4, the CDR3 gives the full variable domain: DAGVTQSPTHLIKTRGQQVTLRCSPKSGHDTVSWYQQALGQGPQFIFQYYEEEERQRGNFPDRFSGHQFPNYSSELNVNALLLGDSALYLCASNLIGGGTNEKLFFGSGTQLSVL.

The chain couples TRBV6-6 to TRBJ2-3; no clear D. CDR3 length equals 12 residues. Germline V CDR1 and CDR2: MNHNY, SVGAGI (reference sequence). V was trimmed by 2 bases and J by 6 bases, leaving 6 bases between them. For the CDR3, the DNA is TGTGCCAGCAGTTACCAGGAGGATACGCAGTATTTT. Protein product: CASSYQEDTQYF.

J is TRBJ2-7 and V is TRBV5-1; no reliable D call. From germline, CDR1 is SGHRS and CDR2 YFSETQ. The CDR3 runs 13 residues. The ends were cut back, 4 bases at V and 2 bases at J, with 10 bases in the middle. CDR3 DNA: TGCGCCAGCAGCCCGCACACAACCTACGAGCAGTACTTC. Amino acid sequence: CASSPHTTYEQYF.

V gene TRBV25-1 combines with J gene TRBJ2-5; TRBD2 might be the D (5 bases). This CDR3 contains 13 residues. Trimming stripped 6 bases from V and 5 bases from J, with 13 bases between. Germline CDR1 is MGHDK and CDR2 is SYGVNS. The CDR3 reads CASRPPGYETQYF. DNA for the CDR3: TGTGCCAGCAGACCACCGGGGTATGAGACCCAGTACTTC.

The chain couples TRBV29-1 to TRBJ1-4, with 10 positions matching TRBD1. Germline V gives CDR1 SQVTM, CDR2 ANQGSEA. This CDR3 is built from 14 residues. Germline trimming cut 6 bases from V and 13 bases from J; bases unmatched to any gene: 14. The CDR3 DNA follows: TGCAGCGTAGGGGGACAGGGGATACCCCTGGGACTGTTTTTT. This sequence encodes CSVGGQGIPLGLFF.

This clone was picked up a small number of times. The chain is built from TRBV11-3 and TRBJ1-2; D gene uncertain. V gave up 4 bases and J gave up 4 bases, with 7 bases separating them. CDR1 SGHNT and CDR2 YENEEA come from the germline V gene. The CDR3 runs to 12 residues. CDR3 sequence (DNA): TGTGCCAGCAGCTACAGCCGCTATGGCTACACCTTC. Translating it yields CASSYSRYGYTF. Full variable domain (outside the CDR3, taken from reference TRBV11-3 and TRBJ1-2): EAGVVQSPRYKIIEKKQPVAFWCNPISGHNTLYWYLQNLGQGPELLIRYENEEAVDDSQLPKDRFSAERLKGVDSTLKIQPAELGDSAVYLCASSYSRYGYTFGSGTRLTVV.

The J gene is TRBJ2-1, the V gene TRBV9, with D hard to call. The CDR3 totals 12 residues. Germline V lookup: CDR1 SGDLS, CDR2 YYNGEE. Trimming left V 0 bases short and J 12 bases short, with 10 bases between. The CDR3 region has the DNA TGTGCCAGCAGCGTAGAAGATACCCGGCAGTTCTTC. Residues: CASSVEDTRQFF. The full variable domain, in which reference TRBV9 and TRBJ2-1 provide the parts outside the CDR3, is DSGVTQTPKHLITATGQRVTLRCSPRSGDLSVYWYQQSLDQGLQFLIQYYNGEERAKGNILERFSAQQFPDLHSELNLSSLELGDSALYFCASSVEDTRQFFGPGTRLTVL.

The chain links TRBV7-2 to TRBJ1-2; D is unresolved. The germline V gene encodes CDR1 SGHTA and CDR2 FQGNSA. V was clipped by 3 bases and J by 2 bases, with 4 bases between them. The CDR3 has 12 residues. This CDR3 reads CASSFNNYGYTF. The CDR3, as DNA: TGTGCCAGCAGCTTTAACAACTATGGCTACACCTTC.

The J gene is TRBJ2-6, the V gene TRBV7-9; 9 bases map to TRBD1. V trimming: 3 bases; J trimming: 1 base; junction bases outside the gene matches: 4. CDR1 and CDR2 from the germline V gene are SEHNR and FQNEAQ (reference sequence). The CDR3 is 17 residues long. CDR3 sequence reads: CASSLGTGWSGANVLTF. The CDR3 region has the DNA TGTGCCAGCAGCTTGGGGACAGGGTGGTCTGGGGCCAACGTCCTGACTTTC.

The J gene is TRBJ2-2, the V gene TRBV7-3, with D possibly TRBD2 on 5 matching bases. The CDR3 sequence is 14 residues long. CDR1 is SGHTA, CDR2 FQGTGA, per germline. The V end was cut by 8 bases, the J end by 0 bases, with 10 bases between. The CDR3 sequence: CASSEDSNTGELFF. The CDR3 region has the DNA TGTGCCAGCTCGGAGGATTCGAACACCGGGGAGCTGTTTTTT.